The next 18 T cell receptor beta chains were all read from a single sample in a study of blood T cell repertoires in COVID-19. The assay was immunoSEQ multiplex PCR, and TCRdb's table has in-frame clones only and misses some. The sample contains about 110,000 clones, approximately 62% of which appear only once. The sample comprised peripheral blood. These receptors were obtained from an elderly man with acute or convalescent COVID-19.

The chain links TRBV3-1 (or the pseudogene TRBV3-2) to TRBJ2-3, with TRBD2 identical over 8 bases. The V and J ends lost 7 bases and 2 bases, in that order; junction bases with no gene match: 11. The length of the CDR3 is 16 residues. Germline V gene sequence: CDR1 LGHDT, CDR2 YNNKEL (reference sequence). The CDR3 spells CASTLGSGKNTDTQYF. CDR3 sequence (DNA): TGTGCCAGCACCTTGGGTAGCGGGAAAAACACAGATACGCAGTATTTT.

The V and J genes are TRBV6-5 and TRBJ1-6, with TRBD1 matching over 10 bases. The germline V gene encodes CDR1 MNHEY and CDR2 SVGAGI. V shed 2 bases and J 10 bases; nucleotides not matched to a gene: 5. This CDR3 contains 15 residues. The CDR3 loop is CASSYETGGRSPLHF. The CDR3 region has the DNA TGTGCCAGCAGTTACGAGACAGGGGGCAGGTCACCCCTCCACTTT.

V and J are TRBV9 and TRBJ1-6; unclear D gene. The CDR3 runs to 15 residues. The germline gives CDR1 SGDLS, CDR2 YYNGEE. Trimming took off 0 bases at V and 7 bases at J, with 11 bases between the two ends. The CDR3 DNA reads TGTGCCAGCAGCGTAGGTCCGGGAAGAAATTCACCCCTCCACTTT. Amino acid sequence: CASSVGPGRNSPLHF.

The chain links TRBV15 to TRBJ1-5, with unresolved D. Germline V gene lookup returns CDR1 LNHNV and CDR2 YYDKDF (reference sequence). This CDR3 is 13 amino acids long. Trimming removed 0 bases at V and 9 bases at J, with 9 bases between. DNA of the CDR3: TGTGCCACCAGCAGAGATATCGGGAGGCCCCAGCATTTT. Amino acids: CATSRDIGRPQHF.

This rearrangement joins TRBV14 to TRBJ2-5, with 10 bases that match TRBD2. Losses at the gene ends were 0 bases for V and 5 bases for J; bases not matched to a gene: 6. The CDR3 covers 16 residues. The germline CDR1 and CDR2 sequences are SGHDN and FVKESK. DNA for the CDR3: TGTGCCAGCAGCCAAGACGCTAGCGGGAGTCGCGAGACCCAGTACTTC. Amino acid sequence: CASSQDASGSRETQYF.

V gene TRBV11-2 combines with J gene TRBJ2-5; possibly TRBD2 for D (5 bases). V was shortened by 3 bases and J by 5 bases, with 16 bases between the two germline ends. Per the germline V gene, CDR1 is SGHAT and CDR2 is FQNNGV. The CDR3 loop spans 15 amino acids. The CDR3 sequence is CASSFPSGNGETQYF. DNA for the CDR3: TGTGCCAGCAGCTTCCCATCGGGGAACGGGGAGACCCAGTACTTC.

The chain is built from TRBV5-6 and TRBJ2-3, with 7 bases matching TRBD2. Trimming removed 3 bases from V and 2 bases from J; junction bases left unmatched: 9. The germline CDR1 and CDR2 sequences are SGHDT and YYEEEE. There are 16 residues in the CDR3. This chain's CDR3 is CASSSGEGRITDTQYF. For the CDR3, the DNA is TGTGCCAGCAGCTCCGGGGAGGGGCGGATCACAGATACGCAGTATTTT. Together with reference TRBV5-6 and TRBJ2-3, the CDR3 gives the full variable domain: DAGVTQSPTHLIKTRGQQVTLRCSPKSGHDTVSWYQQALGQGPQFIFQYYEEEERQRGNFPDRFSGHQFPNYSSELNVNALLLGDSALYLCASSSGEGRITDTQYFGPGTRLTVL.

This chain connects TRBV6-2 or TRBV6-3 to TRBJ2-1; 9 bases fit TRBD2. Unmatched junction bases numbered 8, after V lost 2 bases and J lost 3 bases. Germline V gene sequence: CDR1 MNHEY, CDR2 SVGEGT. The CDR3 has 17 amino acids. The CDR3 DNA sequence: TGTGCCAGCAGTTACCCGCCGGGCGGGAGGGACTACAATGAGCAGTTCTTC. It specifies CASSYPPGGRDYNEQFF.

This rearrangement joins TRBV9 to TRBJ1-4; D ambiguous. Germline lookup yields CDR1 SGDLS and CDR2 YYNGEE. CDR3 length: 14 amino acids. V lost 3 bases and J lost 3, with 9 bases in between. The CDR3 here is CASSAGAANEKLFF. For the CDR3, the DNA is TGTGCCAGCAGCGCGGGAGCGGCTAATGAAAAACTGTTTTTT.

The chain has TRBV21-1 and TRBJ2-4; the D segment call TRBD2 is taken from the table without a DNA check. TRBV21-1 is a documented pseudogene. The CDR3 has 20 amino acids. CDR3 loop: CASSFRLAGGRFKGKNIQYF. The CDR3, as DNA: TGTGCCAGCAGCTTCCGACTAGCGGGAGGGAGGTTCAAGGGCAAAAACATTCAGTACTTC.

The V gene is TRBV4-2, the J gene TRBJ1-4, with D perhaps matching TRBD1 (5 bases). The CDR3 contains 14 residues. Germline V gene lookup returns CDR1 LGHNA and CDR2 YNFKEQ. Trimming removed 0 bases from V and 5 bases from J, with 7 bases in between. The CDR3 protein is CASSQEGPNEKLFF. CDR3 DNA: TGTGCCAGCAGCCAAGAGGGGCCAAATGAAAAACTGTTTTTT.

The V call is TRBV27, the J call TRBJ2-1, with 7 bases aligning to TRBD2. The junction had 6 bases not matched to a gene; V was cut back by 2 bases and J by 8 bases. Germline CDR1 is MNHEY and CDR2 is SMNVEV (reference sequence). The CDR3 is made up of 14 amino acids. CDR3 residues: CASSLQRGKDEQFF. The CDR3 DNA reads TGTGCCAGCAGTTTACAGCGGGGCAAAGATGAGCAGTTCTTC.

V gene TRBV7-3 combines with J gene TRBJ2-3, with D unresolved. This CDR3 is built from 14 residues. CDR1 SGHTA and CDR2 FQGTGA come from the germline V gene. V was clipped by 3 bases and J by 2 bases, with 9 bases between them. CDR3 sequence reads: CASSFRGPTDTQYF. CDR3 sequence (DNA): TGTGCCAGCAGCTTTCGAGGCCCCACAGATACGCAGTATTTT.

In this sample, this clone turned up a few times. The chain is built from TRBV19 and TRBJ1-6; TRBD1 aligns across 9 bases. Germline V gene data show CDR1 as LNHDA and CDR2 as SQIVND (reference sequence). Trimming took 3 bases from V and 10 from J; bases not matched to a gene: 4. This CDR3 region has 14 residues. CDR3 coding DNA: TGTGCCAGTAGTATCAACAGGGGGCAATCACCCCTCCACTTT. Translation gives CASSINRGQSPLHF.

This chain connects TRBV5-6 to TRBJ2-1; 16 nucleotides match TRBD2. J gave up 9 bases and V 4 bases, and 10 bases lay outside the gene matches. This CDR3 has 17 residues. CDR1 and CDR2 (germline): SGHDT, YYEEEE. DNA of the CDR3: TGTGCCAGCAGCGGGACCGGGACTAGCGGGAGGGCTACTGAGCAGTTCTTC. Translating it yields CASSGTGTSGRATEQFF.

V gene TRBV28 combines with J gene TRBJ1-5; D gene uncertain. CDR1 MDHEN and CDR2 SYDVKM come from the germline V gene. V dropped 4 bases and J dropped 2 bases, with 18 bases sitting between them. CDR3 length: 17 residues. The CDR3 protein is CASSSWSSRFGNQPQHF. The CDR3 nucleotides read TGTGCCAGCAGTTCCTGGTCTTCCCGGTTTGGCAATCAGCCCCAGCATTTT.

The rearrangement joins TRBV6-5 to TRBJ2-5; 7 bases are shared with TRBD2. Germline values: CDR1 MNHEY, CDR2 SVGAGI. CDR3 length: 14 amino acids. V lost 8 bases, J lost 1 base, and 7 bases stayed unmatched. The CDR3 DNA is TGTGCCAGCGCTTCGCTAGCGGCCCAAGAGACCCAGTACTTC. Translating it yields CASASLAAQETQYF.

The chain is built from TRBV28 and TRBJ2-7; weak D call: TRBD2 (5 bases). Trimming removed 3 bases at V and 5 bases at J, with 14 bases between. The germline V gene has CDR1 MDHEN and CDR2 SYDVKM. The CDR3 consists of 14 residues. The CDR3 region is CASSFAVSVDEQYF. CDR3 coding DNA: TGTGCCAGCAGTTTCGCAGTTAGCGTCGACGAGCAGTACTTC. The full variable domain, completed using reference TRBV28 and TRBJ2-7, is DVKVTQSSRYLVKRTGEKVFLECVQDMDHENMFWYRQDPGLGLRLIYFSYDVKMKEKGDIPEGYSVSREKKERFSLILESASTNQTSMYLCASSFAVSVDEQYFGPGTRLTVT.